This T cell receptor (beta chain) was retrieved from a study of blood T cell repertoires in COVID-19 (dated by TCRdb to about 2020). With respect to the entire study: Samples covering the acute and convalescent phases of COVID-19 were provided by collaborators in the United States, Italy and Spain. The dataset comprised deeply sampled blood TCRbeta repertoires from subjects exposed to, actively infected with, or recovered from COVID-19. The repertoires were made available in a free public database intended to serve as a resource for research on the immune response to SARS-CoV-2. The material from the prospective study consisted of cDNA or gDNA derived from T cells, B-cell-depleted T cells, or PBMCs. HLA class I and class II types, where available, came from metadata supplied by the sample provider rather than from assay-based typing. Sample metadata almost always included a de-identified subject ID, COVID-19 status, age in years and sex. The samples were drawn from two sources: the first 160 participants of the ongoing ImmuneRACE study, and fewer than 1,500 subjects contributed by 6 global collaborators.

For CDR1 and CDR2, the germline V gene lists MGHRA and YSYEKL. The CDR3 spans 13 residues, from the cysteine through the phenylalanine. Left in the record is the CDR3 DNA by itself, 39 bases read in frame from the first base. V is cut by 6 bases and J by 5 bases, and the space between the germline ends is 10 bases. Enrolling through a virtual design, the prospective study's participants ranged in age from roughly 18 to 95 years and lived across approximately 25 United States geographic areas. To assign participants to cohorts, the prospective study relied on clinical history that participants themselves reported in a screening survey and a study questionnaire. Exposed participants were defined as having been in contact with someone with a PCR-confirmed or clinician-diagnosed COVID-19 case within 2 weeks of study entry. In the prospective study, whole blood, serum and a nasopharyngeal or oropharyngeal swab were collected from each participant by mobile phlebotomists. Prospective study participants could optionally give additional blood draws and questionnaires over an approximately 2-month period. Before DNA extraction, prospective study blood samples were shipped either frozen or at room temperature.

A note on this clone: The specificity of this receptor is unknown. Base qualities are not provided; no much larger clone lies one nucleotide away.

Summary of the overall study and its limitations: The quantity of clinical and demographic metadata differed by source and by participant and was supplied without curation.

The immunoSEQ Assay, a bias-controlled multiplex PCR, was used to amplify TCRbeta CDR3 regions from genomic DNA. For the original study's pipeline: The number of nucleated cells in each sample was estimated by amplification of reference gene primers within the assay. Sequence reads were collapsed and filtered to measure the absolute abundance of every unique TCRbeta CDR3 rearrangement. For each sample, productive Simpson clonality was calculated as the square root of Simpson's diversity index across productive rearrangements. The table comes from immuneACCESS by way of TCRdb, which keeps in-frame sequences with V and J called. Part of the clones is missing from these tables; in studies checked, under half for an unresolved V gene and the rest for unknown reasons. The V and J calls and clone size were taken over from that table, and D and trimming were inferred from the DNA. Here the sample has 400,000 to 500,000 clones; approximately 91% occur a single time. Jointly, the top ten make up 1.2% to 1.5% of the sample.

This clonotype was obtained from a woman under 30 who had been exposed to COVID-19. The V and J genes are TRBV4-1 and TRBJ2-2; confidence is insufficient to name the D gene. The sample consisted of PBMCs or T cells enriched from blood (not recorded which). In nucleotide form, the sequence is TGCGCCAGCAGACCAGTAATTACCGGGGAGCTGTTTTTT. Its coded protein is CASRPVITGELFF.